Reported below is one T cell receptor (beta chain). The germline gene is not matched at one end of the junction; a read error may be the cause. Germline CDR1 is SQVTM and CDR2 is ANQGSEA. The CDR3 has 13 amino acids. MiXCR was run by TCRdb on the 5' RACE reads, yielding one entry per CDR3 protein. Of about 76,000 distinct CDR3 sequences listed, 10% to 12% were seen once; the top ten hold 4.7%. The source of the sample is a study of early T cells in non-severe SARS-CoV-2 infection. The sequence derives from an adult who was a healthcare worker with PCR-confirmed SARS-CoV-2 infection or an uninfected control (not recorded which). The specimen sequenced was whole blood. The V gene is TRBV29-1, the J gene TRBJ1-1; no definite D call. The CDR3: CSVPPDPNIEAFF. As DNA, the CDR3 is TGCAGCGTTCCCCCCGACCCAAACATTGAAGCTTTCTTT.